This TCR beta chain emerged from a study of blood T cell repertoires in COVID-19. Study information: Samples taken during acute and convalescent COVID-19 were collected in the United States, Italy and Spain. From T cells, B-cell-depleted T cells, or PBMCs came the material, which was cDNA or gDNA.

Enrolled during active infection, Seattle patients were then followed longitudinally. Looked up from germline, CDR1 is KGHDR and CDR2 is SFDVKD. CDR3 length: 15 amino acids. Between the trimmed V and J ends, which lost 5 bases and 4 bases, there was a span of 16 bases. Source study methods: Amplification from reference gene primers served as the basis for estimated nucleated cell counts. Assay used: immunoSEQ multiplex PCR; TCRdb lists only in-frame clones, some missing. D and trimming were read from the DNA, whereas the V and J calls and clone size are those reported in that table. The sample yields 250,000 to 350,000 clones, about four fifths seen once.

This chain uses TRBV24-1 with TRBJ1-2; no reliable D call. This clonotype originated in a human donor with COVID-19, enrolled during active disease. The donor label of this sample is uncertain. The sample taken for sequencing was peripheral blood. The CDR3 reads CATSAKTGSVYGYTF. The CDR3 DNA reads TGTGCCACCAGTGCCAAGACCGGGAGCGTCTATGGCTACACCTTC.